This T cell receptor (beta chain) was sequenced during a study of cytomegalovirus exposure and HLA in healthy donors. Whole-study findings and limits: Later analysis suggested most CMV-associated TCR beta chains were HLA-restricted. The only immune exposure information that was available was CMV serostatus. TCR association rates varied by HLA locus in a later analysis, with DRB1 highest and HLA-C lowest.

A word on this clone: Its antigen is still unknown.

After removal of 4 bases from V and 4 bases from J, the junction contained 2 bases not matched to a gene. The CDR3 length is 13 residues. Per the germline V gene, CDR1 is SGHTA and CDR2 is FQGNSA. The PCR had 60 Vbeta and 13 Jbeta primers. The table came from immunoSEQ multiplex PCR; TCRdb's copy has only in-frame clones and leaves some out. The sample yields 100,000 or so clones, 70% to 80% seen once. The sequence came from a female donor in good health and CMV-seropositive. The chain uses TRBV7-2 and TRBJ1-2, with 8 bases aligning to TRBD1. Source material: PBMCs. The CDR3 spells CASSSTGGYGYTF. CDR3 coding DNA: TGTGCCAGCAGCTCCACAGGGGGCTATGGCTACACCTTC.